A single sample is the source of the 28 T cell receptor beta chains below, sequenced in a study of OX40 agonist ivuxolimab in advanced cancers. The table came from immunoSEQ multiplex PCR; TCRdb's copy has only in-frame clones and leaves some out. The repertoire holds tens of thousands of clones, with 89% as singletons. The source was CD4+ or CD8+ T cells sorted from blood, collected in a trial of the OX40 agonist ivuxolimab. The source of these receptors is an adult with an advanced solid tumor such as melanoma, head and neck, liver or kidney cancer.

The V and J genes are TRBV6-1 and TRBJ1-1, with 12 bases fitting TRBD1. With 7 bases clipped from V and 6 bases from J, the junction kept 6 bases outside the gene matches. CDR1 is MNHNS and CDR2 is SASEGT in the germline V gene. CDR3 length equals 14 residues. The CDR3 DNA follows: TGTGCCAGCATAGGGACAGGGGGCGCCCCTGAAGCTTTCTTT. It translates to CASIGTGGAPEAFF.

This chain connects TRBV10-2 to TRBJ2-5; perhaps D is TRBD1 or TRBD2 (6 bases each). The end of the DNA is better explained by TRBJ2-7, so the J call may be wrong. From germline, CDR1 is WSHSY and CDR2 SAAADI. This CDR3 has 11 amino acids. CDR3 DNA sequence: TGCGCCAGCAGCGGGGGCTTCGAGCAGTACTTC. Amino acid sequence: CASSGGFEQYF.

The V gene is TRBV9, the J gene TRBJ2-3; 8 bases agree with TRBD2. The CDR3 is 16 residues long. V shed 3 bases, J shed 0 bases, and the junction held 6 bases outside the gene matches. Looked up from germline, CDR1 is SGDLS and CDR2 is YYNGEE. The chain's CDR3 is CASSAVAGTSTDTQYF. CDR3 bases: TGTGCCAGCAGCGCTGTAGCGGGGACTAGCACAGATACGCAGTATTTT.

This rearrangement joins TRBV5-4 to TRBJ2-5; 12 nucleotides align to TRBD1. There are 15 residues in the CDR3. Per germline, CDR1 SGHNT and CDR2 YYREEE (reference sequence). V dropped 3 bases and J dropped 5; count of bases not matched to a gene: 5. For the CDR3, the DNA is TGTGCCAGCAGCTGGGGACAGGGGGCTAAGGAGACCCAGTACTTC. This gives the protein CASSWGQGAKETQYF.

This clone has only one observation. CDR3 region: CASSGDRGTGELFF. Written as DNA, the CDR3 is TGCGCCAGCAGCGGGGACAGGGGAACCGGGGAGCTGTTTTTT. V is TRBV5-1 and J is TRBJ2-2; TRBD1 matches 10 bases. CDR1 SGHRS and CDR2 YFSETQ come from the germline V gene. Trimming removed 4 bases from V and 5 bases from J; junction bases left unmatched: 2. The CDR3 totals 14 residues.

J is TRBJ2-5 and V is TRBV27; TRBD2 matches at 10 bases. The DNA end lines up better with TRBJ2-7; the J call may be wrong. The CDR3 sequence is 14 residues long. Looked up from germline, CDR1 is MNHEY and CDR2 is SMNVEV (reference sequence). The CDR3 region is CASSPTSGAYEQYF. In DNA, the CDR3 is TGTGCCAGCAGCCCAACTAGCGGGGCCTACGAGCAGTACTTC.

The V and J genes are TRBV5-1 and TRBJ2-7; 11 bases fit TRBD1. The CDR3 length is 16 residues. In germline, CDR1 is SGHRS, CDR2 YFSETQ. V trimming: 0 bases; J trimming: 5 bases; junction bases outside the gene matches: 7. The CDR3 DNA sequence: TGCGCCAGCAGCTTGGGGACAGGGGGCGCAGGGGACGAGCAGTACTTC. Residues: CASSLGTGGAGDEQYF.

This chain links TRBV30 with TRBJ1-2; D ambiguous. This CDR3 spans 18 amino acids. Germline CDR1 is GTSNPN and CDR2 is SVGIG (reference sequence). V lost 0 bases, J lost 2 bases, and 22 bases lay in between. In DNA form, the CDR3 reads TGTGCCTGGAGTGTACTTTCCGTTGACCCAAAGCAAAACTATGGCTACACCTTC. Translating it yields CAWSVLSVDPKQNYGYTF.

This chain joins TRBV5-1 and TRBJ2-1, with 12 bases that match TRBD2. Germline V gene lookup returns CDR1 SGHRS and CDR2 YFSETQ. Trimming took 0 bases from V and 7 from J; bases not matched to a gene: 8. The CDR3 loop spans 17 amino acids. The CDR3: CASSLETTSGGGNEQFF. CDR3 in DNA: TGCGCCAGCAGCTTGGAGACGACTAGCGGGGGCGGGAATGAGCAGTTCTTC.

CDR3 in DNA: TGTGCCAGCAGCGTGACAACAGGGGCCCAAGAGACCCAGTACTTC. Translation gives CASSVTTGAQETQYF. This chain uses TRBV9 with TRBJ2-5; 7 positions match TRBD1. The CDR3 is 15 amino acids. Trimming at V came to 2 bases and at J to 1 base, leaving 5 bases not matched to a gene. The germline gives CDR1 SGDLS, CDR2 YYNGEE. Full variable domain (outside the CDR3, taken from reference TRBV9 and TRBJ2-5): DSGVTQTPKHLITATGQRVTLRCSPRSGDLSVYWYQQSLDQGLQFLIQYYNGEERAKGNILERFSAQQFPDLHSELNLSSLELGDSALYFCASSVTTGAQETQYFGPGTRLLVL.

There are a few counts of this clone. The V gene is TRBV7-8, the J gene TRBJ2-7; D not resolved. This CDR3 has 14 amino acids. Germline-derived CDR1 and CDR2 are SGHVS and FQNEAQ. V lost 2 bases to trimming and J lost 0 bases, with 8 bases between them. The CDR3 DNA reads TGTGCCAGCAGCTTAAGACCGGGCTCCTACGAGCAGTACTTC. This gives the protein CASSLRPGSYEQYF.

This clone was picked up a small number of times. This sequence joins TRBV7-9 and TRBJ2-7, with D unresolved. Germline CDR1 and CDR2: SEHNR and FQNEAQ (reference sequence). The CDR3 is 15 amino acids. Between the trimmed V and J ends, which lost 4 bases and 2 bases, there was a span of 15 bases. Written as DNA, the CDR3 is TGTGCCAGCAGCTCTTACCAACGGTGGGCCTACGAGCAGTACTTC. Translating it yields CASSSYQRWAYEQYF. The whole variable domain, filled in from reference TRBV7-9 and TRBJ2-7, reads DTGVSQNPRHKITKRGQNVTFRCDPISEHNRLYWYRQTLGQGPEFLTYFQNEAQLEKSRLLSDRFSAERPKGSFSTLEIQRTEQGDSAMYLCASSSYQRWAYEQYFGPGTRLTVT.

A few counts support this clone. The J gene is TRBJ2-7, the V gene TRBV7-9; D may be TRBD1 (6 bases). The CDR3 has 15 amino acids. Germline CDR1 and CDR2: SEHNR and FQNEAQ (reference sequence). The V end was cut by 5 bases, the J end by 4 bases, with 18 bases between. This chain's CDR3 is CASSPRTATNYEQYF. The CDR3 DNA reads as TGTGCCAGCAGCCCCCGGACAGCCACTAATTACGAGCAGTACTTC.

The chain joins TRBV5-4 to TRBJ2-7; unclear D gene. Trimming took off 2 bases at V and 0 bases at J, with 3 bases between the two ends. CDR1 and CDR2 from the germline V gene are SGHNT and YYREEE (reference sequence). The CDR3 loop spans 12 amino acids. Written as DNA, the CDR3 is TGTGCCAGCAGCTTCAGCTCCTACGAGCAGTACTTC. Translating gives CASSFSSYEQYF.

The rearrangement uses TRBV10-1 and TRBJ2-7; TRBD1 aligns across 12 bases. The V and J ends lost 3 bases and 5 bases, in that order; junction bases with no gene match: 8. Per germline, CDR1 WNHNN and CDR2 SYGVQD (reference sequence). CDR3 size: 16 residues. DNA of the CDR3: TGCGCCAGCAGTGAAGAACCGGGACAGGGGGCTCACGAGCAGTACTTC. This encodes CASSEEPGQGAHEQYF.

The gene calls are TRBV5-6 and TRBJ2-2; no firm D call. The V end was cut by 4 bases, the J end by 3 bases, with 10 bases between. The CDR3 spans 14 residues. Germline V lookup: CDR1 SGHDT, CDR2 YYEEEE. The CDR3 DNA reads as TGTGCCAGCAGCGAGAGAAGGGACACCGGGGAGCTGTTTTTT. As protein: CASSERRDTGELFF.

V is TRBV2 and J is TRBJ2-7; tentatively, D is TRBD1 or TRBD2 (6 bases each). V was trimmed by 4 bases and J by 4 bases, leaving 11 bases between them. CDR3 length: 13 amino acids. Germline V gene lookup returns CDR1 SNHLY and CDR2 FYNNEI. CDR3 amino acids: CASSAGARYEQYF. The CDR3 coding sequence is TGTGCCAGCAGTGCGGGGGCGCGGTACGAGCAGTACTTC.

The gene calls are TRBV5-4 and TRBJ2-4; 11 bases are shared with TRBD2. Trimming took 4 bases from V and 9 from J; bases not matched to a gene: 9. Germline V lookup: CDR1 SGHNT, CDR2 YYREEE (reference sequence). The CDR3 extends over 15 amino acids. CDR3 sequence (DNA): TGTGCCAGCAGCCTCTATAGCGGGGGGGCGGGCATTCAGTACTTC. Translating it yields CASSLYSGGAGIQYF. Full variable domain (missing parts from reference TRBV5-4 and TRBJ2-4): ETGVTQSPTHLIKTRGQQVTLRCSSQSGHNTVSWYQQALGQGPQFIFQYYREEENGRGNFPPRFSGLQFPNYSSELNVNALELDDSALYLCASSLYSGGAGIQYFGAGTRLSVL.

The chain uses TRBV28 and TRBJ2-7; no definite D call. Germline V CDR1 and CDR2: MDHEN, SYDVKM. With 5 bases removed from V and 3 bases from J, the gap between germline ends came to 8 bases. The CDR3 length is 12 residues. The CDR3 here is CASSTVGYEQYF. The DNA of the CDR3 is TGTGCCAGCAGTACAGTGGGCTACGAGCAGTACTTC.

The CDR3 DNA follows: TGTGCCAGCAGCACAGGGGGATATGGCTACACCTTC. Translated, it gives CASSTGGYGYTF. The V gene is TRBV27, the J gene TRBJ1-2, with 8 bases aligning to TRBD1. CDR1 is MNHEY and CDR2 is SMNVEV in the germline V gene (reference sequence). This CDR3 has 12 amino acids. The junction had 2 bases not matched to a gene; V was cut back by 6 bases and J by 5 bases.

In its sample, this clone was seen a few times. The chain has TRBV2 and TRBJ2-3, with TRBD2 matching over 16 bases. Germline V gene lookup returns CDR1 SNHLY and CDR2 FYNNEI. This CDR3 contains 19 residues. The trim removed 5 bases at V and 0 bases at J, leaving 8 bases unmatched. For the CDR3, the DNA is TGTGCCAGCAGTCCTCCGGGACTAGCGGGGGGGTCTAGCACAGATACGCAGTATTTT. Residues: CASSPPGLAGGSSTDTQYF.

The rearrangement uses TRBV5-4 and TRBJ2-1; possible D gene TRBD1, 6 bases. V was shortened by 1 base and J by 9 bases, with 14 bases between the two germline ends. CDR1 is SGHNT, CDR2 YYREEE, per germline (reference sequence). CDR3 length: 14 amino acids. The DNA for the CDR3 is TGTGCCAGCAGCTTGAGGGTCAGGGGCGGTGAGCAGTTCTTC. Translated: CASSLRVRGGEQFF.

The chain couples TRBV11-2 to TRBJ1-1; D perhaps matches TRBD1 (6 bases). The CDR3 totals 14 residues. CDR1 is SGHAT, CDR2 FQNNGV, per germline. V dropped 8 bases and J dropped 0 bases, with 13 bases sitting between them. Here the CDR3 DNA reads TGTGCCAGCCAGGGGACTGTCATGAACACTGAAGCTTTCTTT. This encodes CASQGTVMNTEAFF.

The chain couples TRBV9 to TRBJ2-7; D tentatively reads TRBD1 or TRBD2 (6 bases each). The V and J ends lost 0 bases and 7 bases respectively, with 17 bases between them. CDR3 length: 15 residues. Germline V gene lookup returns CDR1 SGDLS and CDR2 YYNGEE. For the CDR3, the DNA is TGTGCCAGCAGCGTAGCTGGCGGGGTTACAGGGGAGCAGTACTTC. It specifies CASSVAGGVTGEQYF.

V usage is TRBV5-1 and J usage is TRBJ2-5, with TRBD1 as a possible D gene (5 bases). V shed 0 bases and J shed 1 base, with 16 bases lying between them. Germline loops: CDR1 SGHRS, CDR2 YFSETQ. This CDR3 is 17 amino acids long. DNA for the CDR3: TGCGCCAGCAGCTTGGCTCCAGGGCCCCGAATCCAAGAGACCCAGTACTTC. This gives the protein CASSLAPGPRIQETQYF.

In its sample, this clone was seen a few times. This chain uses TRBV6-6 with TRBJ1-3; the D is unclear. The CDR3 is 13 residues long. In germline, CDR1 is MNHNY, CDR2 SVGAGI (reference sequence). V lost 8 bases to trimming and J lost 0 bases, with 8 bases between them. DNA of the CDR3: TGTGCCAGCCAACAACTCTCTGGAAACACCATATATTTT. Amino acid sequence: CASQQLSGNTIYF.

This clone is a singleton in its sample. The chain joins TRBV5-1 to TRBJ1-1; perhaps TRBD1 as D (5 bases). V was cut by 5 bases and J by 1 base, with 12 bases left in between. The CDR3 sequence is 14 residues long. CDR1 is SGHRS, CDR2 YFSETQ, per germline. DNA of the CDR3: TGCGCCAGCAGGGCCGGGACGGCGAACACTGAAGCTTTCTTT. Protein sequence: CASRAGTANTEAFF.

This sequence joins TRBV5-1 and TRBJ2-3; 9 nucleotides align to TRBD2. The germline CDR1 and CDR2 sequences are SGHRS and YFSETQ. The CDR3 contains 16 residues. Trimming at V came to 4 bases and at J to 7 bases, leaving 13 bases not matched to a gene. As DNA, the CDR3 is TGCGCCAGCAGCCGAACTCTAGCGGGGCAGTTATATACGCAGTATTTT. As protein: CASSRTLAGQLYTQYF. Full variable domain (outside the CDR3, taken from reference TRBV5-1 and TRBJ2-3): KAGVTQTPRYLIKTRGQQVTLSCSPISGHRSVSWYQQTPGQGLQFLFEYFSETQRNKGNFPGRFSGRQFSNSRSEMNVSTLELGDSALYLCASSRTLAGQLYTQYFGPGTRLTVL.